The T cell receptor (beta chain) under discussion was sequenced for a study of cytomegalovirus exposure and HLA in healthy donors. In the PCR, 60 Vbeta and 13 Jbeta primers were used. The table came from immunoSEQ multiplex PCR; TCRdb's copy has only in-frame clones and leaves some out. Here the sample spans about 140,000 clones, 65% to 85% being singletons. The CDR3 has 15 amino acids. J was trimmed by 4 bases and V by 10 bases; bases with no gene match: 13. This clone was counted between two and nine times. This chain links TRBV23-1 with TRBJ1-3; 7 bases are shared with TRBD1. Being an ORF, TRBV23-1 has a function that is uncertain. The sample consisted of PBMCs. The receptor comes from a man aged 25 to 45 in good health and CMV-seronegative. The CDR3 nucleotides are TGCGCCACCCCGCATGAGGGGGCAGGAGGAAACACCATATATTTT. Amino acid sequence: CATPHEGAGGNTIYF.